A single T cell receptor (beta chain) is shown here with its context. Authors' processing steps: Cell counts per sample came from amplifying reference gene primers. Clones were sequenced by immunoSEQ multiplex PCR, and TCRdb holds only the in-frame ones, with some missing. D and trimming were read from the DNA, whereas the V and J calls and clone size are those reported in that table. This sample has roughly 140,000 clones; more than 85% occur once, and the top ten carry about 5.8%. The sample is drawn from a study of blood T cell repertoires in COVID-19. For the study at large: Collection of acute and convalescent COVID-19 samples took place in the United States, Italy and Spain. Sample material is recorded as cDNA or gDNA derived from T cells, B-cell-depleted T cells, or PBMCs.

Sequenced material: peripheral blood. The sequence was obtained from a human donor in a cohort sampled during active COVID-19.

CDR3 region: CASSRTGGTYEQYF. The CDR3 nucleotides are TGTGCCAGCAGCCGGACAGGGGGCACTTACGAGCAGTACTTC. This chain connects TRBV2 to TRBJ2-7; 11 positions match TRBD1. Per the germline V gene, CDR1 is SNHLY and CDR2 is FYNNEI. This CDR3 spans 14 amino acids. V was clipped by 6 bases and J by 4 bases; unmatched bases: 5.